Below are 30 T cell receptor beta chains sequenced from a single sample in a study of cytomegalovirus exposure and HLA in healthy donors. A multiplex PCR was run with 60 Vbeta primers and 13 Jbeta primers. TCRdb's copy holds only in-frame clones and misses some; the assay was immunoSEQ multiplex PCR. The repertoire holds 150,000 to 200,000 clones, with roughly 12% as singletons. Sequenced: PBMCs. The receptors originated from a man aged 50-59 years in good health and CMV-seropositive.

The chain links TRBV10-2 to TRBJ1-5, with D uncertain. CDR1 WSHSY and CDR2 SAAADI come from the germline V gene. The V gene lost 2 bases and the J gene lost 2 bases, with 7 bases spanning the gap. The CDR3 runs to 14 residues. The CDR3 sequence: CASSERVGNQPQHF. As DNA, the CDR3 is TGCGCCAGCAGTGAGCGGGTTGGCAATCAGCCCCAGCATTTT.

The chain has TRBV10-3 and TRBJ2-5; 7 bases agree with TRBD1. V gave up 6 bases and J gave up 5 bases; unmatched junction bases: 6. The CDR3 runs 13 residues. CDR1 is ENHRY and CDR2 is SYGVKD in the germline V gene. Written as DNA, the CDR3 is TGTGCCATCAGCTCGACAGGGTTCGAGACCCAGTACTTC. This encodes CAISSTGFETQYF.

In this sample, this clone turned up a few times. The gene calls are TRBV6-5 and TRBJ1-2; D remains ambiguous. CDR3 size: 14 residues. From germline, CDR1 is MNHEY and CDR2 SVGAGI. Trimming stripped 6 bases from V and 5 bases from J, with 16 bases between. The CDR3 spells CASRNGLRGYGYTF. The CDR3 bases are TGTGCCAGCAGAAACGGACTGAGAGGATATGGCTACACCTTC.

The chain joins TRBV10-1 to TRBJ2-2, with D possibly TRBD1 on 6 matching bases. The CDR3 extends over 14 amino acids. V was cut by 4 bases and J by 7 bases, with 13 bases left in between. Germline V gene data show CDR1 as WNHNN and CDR2 as SYGVQD (reference sequence). The CDR3, as DNA: TGCGCCAGCAGTGTTGGGACATCGGACGGGGAGCTGTTTTTT. Encoded protein: CASSVGTSDGELFF.

The chain employs TRBV18 and TRBJ1-3; D ambiguous. V lost 4 bases and J lost 0, with 25 bases in between. The CDR3 loop spans 20 amino acids. Germline assignment: CDR1 KGHSH and CDR2 LQKENI. CDR3 nucleotide sequence: TGTGCCAGCTCACTAAACCCTAGTCAATATGGATCGGGCTCTGGAAACACCATATATTTT. Amino acid sequence: CASSLNPSQYGSGSGNTIYF.

The chain employs TRBV7-9 and TRBJ2-7, with D tentatively TRBD1 (6 bases). The V end lost 1 base, the J end lost 7 bases, and 11 bases lay between the germline ends. Germline V gene lookup returns CDR1 SEHNR and CDR2 FQNEAQ (reference sequence). The CDR3 is made up of 13 amino acids. The CDR3 protein is CASSLVTGPEQYV. Written as DNA, the CDR3 is TGTGCCAGCAGCTTAGTAACAGGGCCAGAGCAGTACGTC.

This rearrangement joins TRBV7-8 to TRBJ1-3; 7 nucleotides match TRBD1. Germline loops: CDR1 SGHVS, CDR2 FQNEAQ. The V and J ends lost 8 bases and 6 bases, in that order; junction bases with no gene match: 10. The CDR3 has 14 amino acids. CDR3 coding DNA: TGTGCCAGCGGGATGACAGGGTCCGTAAACACCATATATTTT. It yields the protein CASGMTGSVNTIYF.

The table lists this clone with a few counts. Here the CDR3 omits its conserved ending phenylalanine or tryptophan, so a read error is the likely source. The DNA is omitted, as the CDR3 cannot be located on it reliably, and the CDR3 follows TCRdb's listing. The chain links TRBV5-8 to TRBJ1-2. CDR1 is SGHTS and CDR2 is YDEGEE in the germline V gene. Ends included, the CDR3 has 9 residues. CDR3 sequence reads: CASSFTGVI.

This clone was seen a few times. The chain is built from TRBV19 and TRBJ1-2, with 11 bases lining up with TRBD1. V gave up 6 bases and J gave up 3 bases; unmatched junction bases: 9. This CDR3 spans 16 amino acids. From germline, CDR1 is LNHDA and CDR2 SQIVND (reference sequence). CDR3 in DNA: TGTGCCAGTAGCCACACCGGGACAGGGGGTCACTATGGCTACACCTTC. Translation: CASSHTGTGGHYGYTF.

The DNA for the CDR3 is TGTGCCAGCAGTTATTCGAGCTCCTACGAGCAGTACTTC. The encoded protein is CASSYSSSYEQYF. The chain uses TRBV6-5 and TRBJ2-7, with D hard to call. This CDR3 spans 13 amino acids. CDR1 and CDR2 from the germline V gene are MNHEY and SVGAGI. With 3 bases removed from V and 0 bases from J, the gap between germline ends came to 6 bases.

This rearrangement joins TRBV30 to TRBJ1-1, with D possibly being TRBD1 (5 bases). Germline assignment: CDR1 GTSNPN and CDR2 SVGIG (reference sequence). With 7 bases removed from V and 6 bases from J, the gap between germline ends came to 9 bases. This CDR3 spans 10 amino acids. CDR3 amino acids: CAYGGAEAFF. For the CDR3, the DNA is TGTGCCTACGGGGGAGCTGAAGCTTTCTTT.

The chain carries TRBV7-2 and TRBJ2-1; 13 positions agree with TRBD2. Unmatched junction bases numbered 10, after V lost 5 bases and J lost 9 bases. CDR1 is SGHTA, CDR2 FQGNSA, per germline. The CDR3 extends over 16 amino acids. As DNA, the CDR3 is TGTGCCAGCAGCCGACAAAGACTAGCGGGGGGAGGTGAGCAGTTCTTC. It specifies CASSRQRLAGGGEQFF.

As for this clone: A junction boundary mismatches the germline segment, possibly from a read error. The chain links TRBV27 to TRBJ1-2, with D possibly TRBD1 on 6 matching bases. The CDR3 covers 15 residues. Germline V CDR1 and CDR2: MNHEY, SMNVEV (reference sequence). In DNA form, the CDR3 reads TGTGCCAGCAGTCCCAGTGGGGACACCACGCGCGGCTGCACCTTC. Its translation is CASSPSGDTTRGCTF.

The chain combines TRBV27 with TRBJ1-1; 8 bases are a match to TRBD1. V lost 2 bases to trimming and J lost 7 bases; unmatched junction nucleotides: 3. The CDR3 sequence is 13 residues long. The germline V gene has CDR1 MNHEY and CDR2 SMNVEV (reference sequence). The DNA for the CDR3 is TGTGCCAGCAGTTTAAGGGGGACAGGTGAAGCTTTCTTT. It yields the protein CASSLRGTGEAFF.

The CDR3 loop is CASSEEATLWQFF. CDR3 bases: TGTGCCAGCAGTGAAGAAGCCACCCTGTGGCAGTTCTTC. The rearrangement uses TRBV6-1 and TRBJ2-1; no clear D gene. Germline CDR1 and CDR2: MNHNS and SASEGT. Trimming pared 1 base from V and 12 bases from J, leaving 13 bases between. CDR3 length: 13 residues.

V gene TRBV7-2 combines with J gene TRBJ2-1; 8 bases match TRBD2. CDR1 is SGHTA and CDR2 is FQGNSA in the germline V gene. J lost 1 base, V lost 1 base, and 6 bases had no gene match. The CDR3 runs 17 residues. This CDR3 is CASSLERASGSYNEQFF. CDR3 DNA: TGTGCCAGCAGCTTAGAAAGGGCTAGCGGGTCCTACAATGAGCAGTTCTTC.

A note on this clone: At one end the junction does not follow the germline gene, possibly because of a read error. The V and J genes are TRBV14 and TRBJ2-5; D remains unclear. The CDR3 has 13 amino acids. Germline assignment: CDR1 SGHDN and CDR2 FVKESK. The CDR3 DNA follows: TGTGCCAGAAGCCAAGTAGTAATGGAGAACCAGTACTTC. It codes for CARSQVVMENQYF. Filled out from reference TRBV14 and TRBJ2-5, the complete variable domain reads EAGVTQFPSHSVIEKGQTVTLRCDPISGHDNLYWYRRVMGKEIKFLLHFVKESKQDESGMPNNRFLAERTGGTYSTLKVQPAELEDSGVYFCARSQVVMENQYFGPGTRLLVL.

The chain is built from TRBV9 and TRBJ1-6; 7 bases map to TRBD1. The CDR3 sequence is 14 residues long. Germline assignment: CDR1 SGDLS and CDR2 YYNGEE. The ends lost 6 bases at V and 8 bases at J; junction bases unmatched: 8. CDR3 sequence: CASTSGTADSPLHF. DNA of the CDR3: TGTGCCAGCACCTCCGGGACAGCCGATTCACCCCTCCACTTT.

The chain carries TRBV6-5 and TRBJ1-2, with D tentatively TRBD1 (6 bases). The CDR3 consists of 14 residues. Germline V CDR1 and CDR2: MNHEY, SVGAGI. Trimming removed 3 bases from V and 2 bases from J, with 10 bases in between. CDR3 in amino acids: CASSYGRGNYGYTF. CDR3 bases: TGTGCCAGCAGTTATGGTAGGGGGAACTATGGCTACACCTTC.

Many counts were recorded for this clone. The chain has TRBV19 and TRBJ1-6, with D tentatively TRBD1 (6 bases). Germline CDR1 and CDR2: LNHDA and SQIVND (reference sequence). CDR3 length equals 13 residues. V was clipped by 6 bases and J by 7 bases, with 10 bases between them. The CDR3 sequence: CASSLGTNSPLHF. The CDR3 DNA sequence: TGTGCCAGTAGCCTGGGGACAAATTCACCCCTCCACTTT. Filled out from reference TRBV19 and TRBJ1-6, the complete variable domain reads DGGITQSPKYLFRKEGQNVTLSCEQNLNHDAMYWYRQDPGQGLRLIYYSQIVNDFQKGDIAEGYSVSREKKESFPLTVTSAQKNPTAFYLCASSLGTNSPLHFGNGTRLTVT.

This clone was counted between two and nine times. The chain joins TRBV4-3 to TRBJ1-4, with D possibly being TRBD1 (5 bases). Germline values: CDR1 LGHNA, CDR2 YSLEER. Trimming cost V 0 bases and J 8 bases, with 13 bases left between them. The CDR3 extends over 15 amino acids. The chain's CDR3 is CASSQEGGVREKLFF. In nucleotides, the CDR3 is TGCGCCAGCAGCCAAGAAGGAGGGGTGAGGGAAAAACTGTTTTTT.

The chain joins TRBV18 to TRBJ1-6, with 7 bases lining up with TRBD1. CDR3 size: 15 residues. Germline assignment: CDR1 KGHSH and CDR2 LQKENI. Trimming at V came to 3 bases and at J to 6 bases, leaving 5 bases not matched to a gene. The CDR3 sequence: CASSPQGGGNSPLHF. CDR3 coding DNA: TGTGCCAGCTCACCTCAGGGGGGCGGTAATTCACCCCTCCACTTT.

With respect to this clone: Relative to the germline gene, one junction end is altered; a read error may explain this. This chain links TRBV6-4 with TRBJ2-3, with TRBD2 as a possible D gene (6 bases). Per the germline V gene, CDR1 is MRHNA and CDR2 is SNTAGT. This CDR3 has 16 amino acids. CDR3 loop: CASSHSLGGSTDTQYF. CDR3 in DNA: TGTGCCAGCAGTCACTCGCTCGGGGGAAGCACAGATACGCAGTATTTT.

A few counts support this clone. The chain carries TRBV7-2 and TRBJ1-6, with D possibly being TRBD1 (5 bases). V was clipped by 2 bases and J by 1 base, with 6 bases between them. Germline V gives CDR1 SGHTA, CDR2 FQGNSA. The CDR3 has 15 amino acids. CDR3 in amino acids: CASSLKGSYNSPLHF. In nucleotides, the CDR3 is TGTGCCAGCAGCTTAAAGGGGTCCTATAATTCACCCCTCCACTTT.

This clone came up a few times. The rearrangement links TRBV6-5 to TRBJ2-7; D call uncertain. Trimming removed 0 bases from V and 4 bases from J, with 13 bases in between. The germline gives CDR1 MNHEY, CDR2 SVGAGI. The CDR3 covers 15 residues. The CDR3 nucleotides are TGTGCCAGCAGTTACTCGCCCAGGCCGCCTTACGAGCAGTACTTC. Translated: CASSYSPRPPYEQYF.

In its sample, this clone was seen a few times. CDR3 sequence reads: CASRSPGTSGGPNEQFF. DNA for the CDR3: TGCGCCAGCAGGTCGCCCGGGACTAGCGGGGGGCCCAATGAGCAGTTCTTC. The genes are TRBV5-1 and TRBJ2-1, with TRBD2 matching 15 bases. This CDR3 comprises 17 residues. Germline values: CDR1 SGHRS, CDR2 YFSETQ. V trimming: 5 bases; J trimming: 6 bases; junction bases outside the gene matches: 9.

This clone was seen a handful of times. V is TRBV30 and J is TRBJ1-6; D is perhaps TRBD1 (5 bases). V lost 4 bases and J lost 3, with 19 bases in between. Germline values: CDR1 GTSNPN, CDR2 SVGIG (reference sequence). The CDR3 has 17 residues. The CDR3, as DNA: TGTGCCTGGACCCCTCCCAGGGAAATAAGCTATAATTCACCCCTCCACTTT. Translation gives CAWTPPREISYNSPLHF.

This chain links TRBV27 with TRBJ2-5; 11 bases fit TRBD2. J was trimmed by 2 bases and V by 4 bases; bases with no gene match: 6. The CDR3 extends over 16 amino acids. Germline values: CDR1 MNHEY, CDR2 SMNVEV (reference sequence). The CDR3 nucleotides read TGTGCCAGCAGTTCACCTAGCGGGGGGACACAAGAGACCCAGTACTTC. Protein sequence: CASSSPSGGTQETQYF.

The chain couples TRBV6-5 to TRBJ1-2, with TRBD1 as a possible D gene (6 bases). Germline lookup yields CDR1 MNHEY and CDR2 SVGAGI. CDR3 length: 14 amino acids. The V gene lost 1 base and the J gene lost 2 bases, with 8 bases spanning the gap. The CDR3 sequence is CASSYLGGNYGYTF. The CDR3 DNA reads TGTGCCAGCAGTTACTTAGGGGGAAACTATGGCTACACCTTC.

The chain employs TRBV7-6 and TRBJ1-1; D unresolved. The CDR3 is made up of 14 amino acids. From germline, CDR1 is SGHVS and CDR2 FNYEAQ. V lost 5 bases and J lost 7, with 17 bases in between. CDR3: CASSLQVNPFEAFF. In nucleotides, the CDR3 is TGTGCCAGCAGCCTTCAGGTGAACCCCTTTGAAGCTTTCTTT.